This T cell receptor beta chain was sequenced for a study of type 1 regulatory T cells. Looking at the study overall: This in vitro CD4 product, T-allo10, is enriched for Tr1 cells and alloantigen-specific.

General study points: Compared with non-type 1 regulatory T cells, type 1 regulatory T cells showed a more restricted TCR repertoire.

The V and J ends lost 3 bases and 0 bases respectively, with 11 bases between them. The CDR3 contains 15 residues. MiXCR, run by TCRdb on the reads, gives a single entry per CDR3 protein. Counted here are roughly 71,000 distinct CDR3 sequences, roughly 20% occurring once; the ten biggest clones make up roughly 8.3%. For this clonotype: Its antigen is unidentified.

The chain combines TRBV12-3 or TRBV12-4 with TRBJ1-2; D gene unclear. The clonotype was recovered from a human donor in good health. The sample was cultured type 1 regulatory T (Tr1) cells, either the whole culture or a sorted fraction (not recorded which). The DNA of the CDR3 is TGTGCCAGCAGTTTTTCCGGGAGGACTAACTATGGCTACACCTTC. Protein sequence: CASSFSGRTNYGYTF.